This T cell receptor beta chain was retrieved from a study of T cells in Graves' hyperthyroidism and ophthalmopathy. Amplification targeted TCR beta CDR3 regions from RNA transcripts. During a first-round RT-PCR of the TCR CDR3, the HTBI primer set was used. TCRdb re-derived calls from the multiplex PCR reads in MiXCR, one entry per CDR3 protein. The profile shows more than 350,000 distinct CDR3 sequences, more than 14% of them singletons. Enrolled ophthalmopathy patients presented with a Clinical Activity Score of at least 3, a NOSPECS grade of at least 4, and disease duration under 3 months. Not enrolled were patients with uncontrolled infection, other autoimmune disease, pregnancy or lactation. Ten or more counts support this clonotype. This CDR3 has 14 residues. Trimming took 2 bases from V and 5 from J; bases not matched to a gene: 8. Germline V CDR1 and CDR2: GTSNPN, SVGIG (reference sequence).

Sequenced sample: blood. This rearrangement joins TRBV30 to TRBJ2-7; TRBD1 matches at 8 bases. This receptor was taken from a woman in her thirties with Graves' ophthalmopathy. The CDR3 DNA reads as TGTGCCTGGAGTCGACAGGGGATGAGCGACGAGCAGTACTTC. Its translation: CAWSRQGMSDEQYF.